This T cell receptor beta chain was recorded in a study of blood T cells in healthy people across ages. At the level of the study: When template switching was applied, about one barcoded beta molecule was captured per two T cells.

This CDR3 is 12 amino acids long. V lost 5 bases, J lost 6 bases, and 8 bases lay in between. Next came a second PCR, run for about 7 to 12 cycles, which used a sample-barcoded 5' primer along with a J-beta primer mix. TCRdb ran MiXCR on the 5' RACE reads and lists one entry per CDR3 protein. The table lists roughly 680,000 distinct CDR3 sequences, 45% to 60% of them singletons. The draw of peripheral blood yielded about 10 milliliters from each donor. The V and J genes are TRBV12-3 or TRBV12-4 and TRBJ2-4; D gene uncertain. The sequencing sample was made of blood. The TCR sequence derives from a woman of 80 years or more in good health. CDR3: CASSPTGNIQYF. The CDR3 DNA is TGTGCCAGCAGTCCTACTGGAAACATTCAGTACTTC.